This T cell receptor beta chain was found in a study of monozygotic twins with inflammatory bowel disease. Study-level findings and limits: Whether twins were concordant or discordant made no difference to repertoire similarity, possibly from limited power. Among IBD patients, fewer clonotypes were shared with others than among healthy twins, especially with disease activity.

Whole blood that had not undergone T cell sorting provided the isolated total RNA. Regarding this clonotype: Its target is unknown.

CDR3 length equals 14 residues. Germline loops: CDR1 LNHNV, CDR2 YYDKDF (reference sequence). TCRdb reprocessed the 5' RACE reads; each CDR3 protein has one entry and no DNA is given. This sample's table reports some 400,000 distinct CDR3 sequences. V usage is TRBV15 and J usage is TRBJ2-1; lacking DNA, the TRBD1 call made by TCRdb goes unchecked. This TCR derives from a human donor with ulcerative colitis or Crohn's disease, or a healthy co-twin of an affected twin (not recorded which). Sequenced material: blood. The CDR3 reads CATAWGEINNEQFF. Looking up the rest from reference TRBV15 and TRBJ2-1 gives the full variable domain: DAMVIQNPRYQVTQFGKPVTLSCSQTLNHNVMYWYQQKSSQAPKLLFHYYDKDFNNEADTPDNFQSRRPNTSFCFLDIRSPGLGDTAMYLCATAWGEINNEQFFGPGTRLTVL.